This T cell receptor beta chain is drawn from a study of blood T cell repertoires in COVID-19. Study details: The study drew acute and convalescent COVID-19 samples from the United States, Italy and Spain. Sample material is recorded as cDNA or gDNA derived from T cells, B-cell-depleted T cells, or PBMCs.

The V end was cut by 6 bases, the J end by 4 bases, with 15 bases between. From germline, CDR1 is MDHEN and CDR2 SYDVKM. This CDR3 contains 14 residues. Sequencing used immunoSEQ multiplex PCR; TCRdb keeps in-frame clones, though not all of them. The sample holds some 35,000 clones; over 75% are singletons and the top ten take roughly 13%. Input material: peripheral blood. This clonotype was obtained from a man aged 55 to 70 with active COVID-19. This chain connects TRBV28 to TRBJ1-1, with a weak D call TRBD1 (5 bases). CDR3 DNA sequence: TGTGCCAGCAGAGACAGTTCCATGGGCACTGAAGCTTTCTTT. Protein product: CASRDSSMGTEAFF.